This TCR beta chain was sequenced for a study of post-analysis software for immune sequencing data. Study details: There were relapsing-remitting, secondary progressive and progressive-relapsing multiple sclerosis among the disease courses included. Findings of the study overall: Five TRBV segments occurring more often in patients than controls included TRBV5-6, TRBV5-1 and TRBV20-1. Among multiple sclerosis patients, normalized Chao1 diversity was significantly below that of controls.

On this clonotype: Its antigen is not identified.

Unique molecular identifiers were carried by the TCR beta cDNA libraries. Each CDR3 protein gets one entry after TCRdb re-called the PCR reads with MiXCR. Among about 570,000 distinct CDR3 sequences listed, 30% to 40% were seen once. Trimming removed 3 bases from V and 0 bases from J, with 20 bases in between. The germline V gene encodes CDR1 KGHSH and CDR2 LQKENI. The CDR3 is made up of 19 amino acids. The receptor's source is a girl aged 2-17 years with multiple sclerosis. Sample: blood. The chain is built from TRBV18 and TRBJ1-4; D unclear. CDR3 nucleotides: TGTGCCAGCTCACCTAGAGCAATGAATCAGGCAACAACTAATGAAAAACTGTTTTTT. Encoded protein: CASSPRAMNQATTNEKLFF. Filled out from reference TRBV18 and TRBJ1-4, the complete variable domain reads NAGVMQNPRHLVRRRGQEARLRCSPMKGHSHVYWYRQLPEEGLKFMVYLQKENIIDESGMPKERFSAEFPKEGPSILRIQQVVRGDSAAYFCASSPRAMNQATTNEKLFFGSGTQLSVL.